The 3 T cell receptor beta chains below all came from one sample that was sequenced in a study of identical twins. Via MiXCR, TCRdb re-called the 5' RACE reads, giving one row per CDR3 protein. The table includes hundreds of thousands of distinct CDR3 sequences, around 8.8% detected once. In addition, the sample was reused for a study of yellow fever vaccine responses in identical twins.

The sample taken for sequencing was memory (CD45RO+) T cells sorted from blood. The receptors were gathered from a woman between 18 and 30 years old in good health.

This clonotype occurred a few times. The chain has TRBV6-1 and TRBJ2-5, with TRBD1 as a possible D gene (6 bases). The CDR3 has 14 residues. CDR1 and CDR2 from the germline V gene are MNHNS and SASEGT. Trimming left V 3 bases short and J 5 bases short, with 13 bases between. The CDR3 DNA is TGTGCCAGCAGTGACAGGGGAGAGTGGGAGACCCAGTACTTC. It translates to CASSDRGEWETQYF.

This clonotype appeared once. CDR3 in DNA: TGCGCCAGCCAGGGCGATGGCGCGATAGGCGAGCAGTACTTC. As protein: CASQGDGAIGEQYF. The V gene is TRBV5-1, the J gene TRBJ2-7, with D possibly matching TRBD1 (5 bases). Per the germline V gene, CDR1 is SGHRS and CDR2 is YFSETQ. V was pared by 7 bases and J by 6 bases, with 20 bases between. The CDR3 contains 14 residues.

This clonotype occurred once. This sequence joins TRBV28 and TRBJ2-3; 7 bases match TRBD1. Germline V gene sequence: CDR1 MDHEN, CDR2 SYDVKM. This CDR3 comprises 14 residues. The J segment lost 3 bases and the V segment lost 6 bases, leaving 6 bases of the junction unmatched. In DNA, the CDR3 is TGTGCCAGCAGGGGGGACAGATTGACAGATACGCAGTATTTT. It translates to CASRGDRLTDTQYF.